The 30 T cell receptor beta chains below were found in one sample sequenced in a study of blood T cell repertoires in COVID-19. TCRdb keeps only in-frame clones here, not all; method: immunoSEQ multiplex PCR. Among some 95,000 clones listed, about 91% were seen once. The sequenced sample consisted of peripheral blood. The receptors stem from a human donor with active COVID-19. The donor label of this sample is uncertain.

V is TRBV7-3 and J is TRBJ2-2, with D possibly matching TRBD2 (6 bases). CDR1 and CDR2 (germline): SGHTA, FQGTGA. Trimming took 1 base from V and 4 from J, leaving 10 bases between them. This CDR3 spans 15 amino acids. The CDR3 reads CASSLMGGTTGELFF. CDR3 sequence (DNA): TGTGCCAGCAGCTTAATGGGGGGTACCACCGGGGAGCTGTTTTTT.

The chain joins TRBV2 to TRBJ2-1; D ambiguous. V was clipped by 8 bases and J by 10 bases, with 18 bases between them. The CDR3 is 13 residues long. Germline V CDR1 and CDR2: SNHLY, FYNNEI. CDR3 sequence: CASPTSRAGEQFF. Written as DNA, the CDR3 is TGTGCCAGCCCCACGAGTCGTGCAGGCGAGCAGTTCTTC.

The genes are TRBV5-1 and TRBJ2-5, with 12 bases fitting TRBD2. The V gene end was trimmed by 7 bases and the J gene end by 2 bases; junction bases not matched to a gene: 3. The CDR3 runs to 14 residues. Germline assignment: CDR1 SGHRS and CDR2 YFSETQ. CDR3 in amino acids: CASGLAGGQETQYF. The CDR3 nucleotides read TGCGCCAGCGGGCTAGCGGGGGGGCAAGAGACCCAGTACTTC. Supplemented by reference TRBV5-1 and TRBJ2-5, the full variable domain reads KAGVTQTPRYLIKTRGQQVTLSCSPISGHRSVSWYQQTPGQGLQFLFEYFSETQRNKGNFPGRFSGRQFSNSRSEMNVSTLELGDSALYLCASGLAGGQETQYFGPGTRLLVL.

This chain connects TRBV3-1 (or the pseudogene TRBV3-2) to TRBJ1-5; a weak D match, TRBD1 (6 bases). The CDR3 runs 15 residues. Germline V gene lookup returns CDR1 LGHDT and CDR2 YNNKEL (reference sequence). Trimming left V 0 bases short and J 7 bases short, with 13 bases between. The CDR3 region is CASSQDRGGPQPQHF. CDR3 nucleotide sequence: TGTGCCAGCAGCCAAGATAGGGGGGGACCACAGCCCCAGCATTTT.

CDR3 DNA sequence: TGTGCCAGTAGTTTCCAGGGTCGGGCTAACTATGGCTACACCTTC. Protein: CASSFQGRANYGYTF. The chain carries TRBV19 and TRBJ1-2; possibly TRBD1 for D (5 bases). The CDR3 totals 15 residues. The V end was cut by 5 bases, the J end by 0 bases, with 13 bases between. Per germline, CDR1 LNHDA and CDR2 SQIVND (reference sequence).

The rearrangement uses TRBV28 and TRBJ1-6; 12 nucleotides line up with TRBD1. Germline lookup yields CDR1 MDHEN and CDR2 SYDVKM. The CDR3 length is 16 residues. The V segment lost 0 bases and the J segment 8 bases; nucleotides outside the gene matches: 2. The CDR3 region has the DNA TGTGCCAGCAGTTTATGGGGACAGGGGGCACATTCACCCCTCCACTTT. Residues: CASSLWGQGAHSPLHF. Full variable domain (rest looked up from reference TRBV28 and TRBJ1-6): DVKVTQSSRYLVKRTGEKVFLECVQDMDHENMFWYRQDPGLGLRLIYFSYDVKMKEKGDIPEGYSVSREKKERFSLILESASTNQTSMYLCASSLWGQGAHSPLHFGNGTRLTVT.

In nucleotides, the CDR3 is TGTGCCAGCAGCGTAACTACTCGGGACACCATATATTTT. The encoded protein is CASSVTTRDTIYF. J is TRBJ1-3 and V is TRBV9; D remains unclear. CDR3 length: 13 residues. The V and J ends lost 1 base and 8 bases respectively, with 10 bases between them. Germline CDR1 is SGDLS and CDR2 is YYNGEE.

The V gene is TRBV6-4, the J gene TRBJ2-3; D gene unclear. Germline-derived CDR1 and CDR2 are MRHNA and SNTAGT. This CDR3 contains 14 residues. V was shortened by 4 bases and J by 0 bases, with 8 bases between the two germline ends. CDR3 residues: CASSVSVSTDTQYF. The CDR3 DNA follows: TGTGCCAGCAGTGTTTCCGTGAGCACAGATACGCAGTATTTT.

Here the CDR3 reads CASTLLSEDTQYF. CDR3 sequence (DNA): TGTGCCAGCACCCTTCTTAGCGAAGATACGCAGTATTTT. This sequence joins TRBV2 and TRBJ2-3, with D possibly TRBD2 on 5 matching bases. The CDR3 consists of 13 residues. V dropped 7 bases and J dropped 5 bases, with 13 bases sitting between them. CDR1 is SNHLY, CDR2 FYNNEI, per germline.

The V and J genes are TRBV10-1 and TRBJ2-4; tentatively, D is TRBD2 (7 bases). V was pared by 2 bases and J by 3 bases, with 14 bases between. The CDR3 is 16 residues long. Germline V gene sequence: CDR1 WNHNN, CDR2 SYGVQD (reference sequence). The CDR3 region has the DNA TGCGCCAGCAGTGAGACAATAGGGGGGGACAAAAACATTCAGTACTTC. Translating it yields CASSETIGGDKNIQYF.

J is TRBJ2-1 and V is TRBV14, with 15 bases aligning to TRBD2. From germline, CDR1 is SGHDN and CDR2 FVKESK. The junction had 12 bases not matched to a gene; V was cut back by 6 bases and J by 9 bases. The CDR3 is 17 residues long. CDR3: CASSPRRTSGGAGEQFF. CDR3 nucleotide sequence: TGTGCCAGCAGTCCCCGAAGGACTAGCGGGGGGGCAGGTGAGCAGTTCTTC.

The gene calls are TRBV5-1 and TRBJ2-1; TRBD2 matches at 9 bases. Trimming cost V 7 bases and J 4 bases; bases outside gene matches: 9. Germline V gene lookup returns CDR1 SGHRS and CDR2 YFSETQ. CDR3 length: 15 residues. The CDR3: CASEKAGGPYNEQFF. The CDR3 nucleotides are TGCGCCAGCGAAAAGGCGGGGGGGCCGTACAATGAGCAGTTCTTC.

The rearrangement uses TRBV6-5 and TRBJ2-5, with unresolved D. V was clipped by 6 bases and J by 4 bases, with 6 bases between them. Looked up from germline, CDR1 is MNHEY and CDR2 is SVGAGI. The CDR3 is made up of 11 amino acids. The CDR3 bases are TGTGCCAGCAGACAGCTAGAGACCCAGTACTTC. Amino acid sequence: CASRQLETQYF.

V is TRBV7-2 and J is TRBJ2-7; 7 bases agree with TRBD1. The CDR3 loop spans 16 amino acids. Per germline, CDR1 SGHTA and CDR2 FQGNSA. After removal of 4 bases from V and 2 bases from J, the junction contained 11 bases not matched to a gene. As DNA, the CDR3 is TGTGCCAGCAGCTCCGGAGAGGACAGGATCGCCTACGAGCAGTACTTC. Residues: CASSSGEDRIAYEQYF.

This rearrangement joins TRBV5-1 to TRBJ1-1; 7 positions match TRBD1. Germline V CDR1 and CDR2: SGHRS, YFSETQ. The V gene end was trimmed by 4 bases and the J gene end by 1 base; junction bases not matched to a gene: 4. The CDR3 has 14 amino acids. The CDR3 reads CASSPGTENTEAFF. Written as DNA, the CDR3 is TGCGCCAGCAGCCCGGGGACAGAGAACACTGAAGCTTTCTTT. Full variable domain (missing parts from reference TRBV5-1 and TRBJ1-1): KAGVTQTPRYLIKTRGQQVTLSCSPISGHRSVSWYQQTPGQGLQFLFEYFSETQRNKGNFPGRFSGRQFSNSRSEMNVSTLELGDSALYLCASSPGTENTEAFFGQGTRLTVV.

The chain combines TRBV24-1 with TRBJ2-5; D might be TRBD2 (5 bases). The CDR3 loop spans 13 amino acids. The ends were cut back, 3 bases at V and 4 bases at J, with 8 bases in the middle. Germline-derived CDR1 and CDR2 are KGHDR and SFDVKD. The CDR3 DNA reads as TGTGCCACCAGTGATAGAGGGCGAGAGACCCAGTACTTC. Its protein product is CATSDRGRETQYF.

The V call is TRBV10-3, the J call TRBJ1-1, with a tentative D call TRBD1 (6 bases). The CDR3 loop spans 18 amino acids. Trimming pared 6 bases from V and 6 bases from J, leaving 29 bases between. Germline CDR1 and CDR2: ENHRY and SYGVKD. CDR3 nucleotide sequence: TGTGCCATCAGCCCAGACGGACAGTCCTTAACCCTTGTCGCTGAAGCTTTCTTT. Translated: CAISPDGQSLTLVAEAFF.

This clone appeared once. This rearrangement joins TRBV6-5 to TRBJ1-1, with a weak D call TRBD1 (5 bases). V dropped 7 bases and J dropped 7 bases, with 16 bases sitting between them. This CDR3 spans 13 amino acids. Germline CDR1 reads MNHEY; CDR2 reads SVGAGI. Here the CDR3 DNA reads TGTGCCAGCAATTTCCGGGGGGAGGGTGAAGCTTTCTTT. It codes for CASNFRGEGEAFF.

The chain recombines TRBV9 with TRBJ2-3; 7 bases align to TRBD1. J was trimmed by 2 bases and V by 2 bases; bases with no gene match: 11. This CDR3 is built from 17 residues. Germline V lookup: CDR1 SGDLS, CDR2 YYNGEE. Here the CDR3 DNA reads TGTGCCAGCAGCGTGCCAGGGGACAGCCCCTTCACAGATACGCAGTATTTT. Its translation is CASSVPGDSPFTDTQYF.

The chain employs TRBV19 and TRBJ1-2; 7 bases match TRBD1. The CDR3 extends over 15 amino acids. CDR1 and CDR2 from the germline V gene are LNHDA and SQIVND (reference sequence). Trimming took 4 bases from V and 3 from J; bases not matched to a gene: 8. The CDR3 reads CASSNTLGTDYGYTF. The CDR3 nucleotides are TGTGCCAGTAGTAACACCCTTGGGACAGACTATGGCTACACCTTC. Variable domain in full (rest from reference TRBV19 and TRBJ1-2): DGGITQSPKYLFRKEGQNVTLSCEQNLNHDAMYWYRQDPGQGLRLIYYSQIVNDFQKGDIAEGYSVSREKKESFPLTVTSAQKNPTAFYLCASSNTLGTDYGYTFGSGTRLTVV.

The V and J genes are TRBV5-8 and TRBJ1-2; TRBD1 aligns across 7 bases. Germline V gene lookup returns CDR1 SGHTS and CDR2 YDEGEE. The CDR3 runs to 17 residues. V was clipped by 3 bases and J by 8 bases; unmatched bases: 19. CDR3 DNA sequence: TGTGCCAGCAGCTCCAGGCCGGGACAGAGGGTTGCAAGCGGCTACACCTTC. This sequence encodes CASSSRPGQRVASGYTF.

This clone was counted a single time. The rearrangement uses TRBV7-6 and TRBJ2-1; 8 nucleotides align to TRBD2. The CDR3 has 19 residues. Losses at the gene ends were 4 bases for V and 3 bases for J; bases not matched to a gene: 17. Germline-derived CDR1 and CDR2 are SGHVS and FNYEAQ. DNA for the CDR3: TGTGCCAGCAGCTCTCAGGGCGGCGGGGGGCGAGTAATCTACAATGAGCAGTTCTTC. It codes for CASSSQGGGGRVIYNEQFF.

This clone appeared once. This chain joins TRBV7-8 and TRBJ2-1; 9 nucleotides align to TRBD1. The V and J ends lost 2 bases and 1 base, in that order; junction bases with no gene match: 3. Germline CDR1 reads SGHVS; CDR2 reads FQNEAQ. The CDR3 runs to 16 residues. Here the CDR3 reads CASSLTGQGSYNEQFF. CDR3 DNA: TGTGCCAGCAGCTTAACGGGACAGGGATCCTACAATGAGCAGTTCTTC.

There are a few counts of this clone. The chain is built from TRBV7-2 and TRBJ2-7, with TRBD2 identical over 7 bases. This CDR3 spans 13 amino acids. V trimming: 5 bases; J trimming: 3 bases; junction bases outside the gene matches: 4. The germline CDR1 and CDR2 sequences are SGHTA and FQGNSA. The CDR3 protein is CASSPWGGYEQYF. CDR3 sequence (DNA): TGTGCCAGCAGCCCATGGGGGGGCTACGAGCAGTACTTC.

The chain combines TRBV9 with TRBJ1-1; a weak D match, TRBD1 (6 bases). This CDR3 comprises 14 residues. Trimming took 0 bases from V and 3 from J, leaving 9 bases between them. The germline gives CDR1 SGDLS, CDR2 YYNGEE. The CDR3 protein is CASSVGGGDTEAFF. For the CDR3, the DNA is TGTGCCAGCAGCGTAGGAGGGGGGGACACTGAAGCTTTCTTT.

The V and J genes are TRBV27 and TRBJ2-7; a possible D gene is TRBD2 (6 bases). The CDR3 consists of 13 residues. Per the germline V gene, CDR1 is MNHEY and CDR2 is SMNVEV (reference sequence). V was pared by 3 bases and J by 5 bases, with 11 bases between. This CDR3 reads CASSFGGGDEQYF. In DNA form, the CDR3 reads TGTGCCAGCAGTTTCGGGGGTGGTGACGAGCAGTACTTC.

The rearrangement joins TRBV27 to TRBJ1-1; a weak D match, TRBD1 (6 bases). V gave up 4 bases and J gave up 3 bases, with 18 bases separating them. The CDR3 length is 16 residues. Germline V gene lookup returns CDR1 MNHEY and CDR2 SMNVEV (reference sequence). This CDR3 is CASSWGTGGRYTEAFF. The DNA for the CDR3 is TGTGCCAGCAGTTGGGGGACGGGGGGCCGGTACACTGAAGCTTTCTTT.

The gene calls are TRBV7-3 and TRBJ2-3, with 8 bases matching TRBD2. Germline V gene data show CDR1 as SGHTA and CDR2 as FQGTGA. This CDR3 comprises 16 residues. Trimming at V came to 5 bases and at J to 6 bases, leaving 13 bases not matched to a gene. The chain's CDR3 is CASSLGGTSVADTQYF. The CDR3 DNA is TGTGCCAGCAGCCTAGGAGGGACTAGTGTGGCGGATACGCAGTATTTT.

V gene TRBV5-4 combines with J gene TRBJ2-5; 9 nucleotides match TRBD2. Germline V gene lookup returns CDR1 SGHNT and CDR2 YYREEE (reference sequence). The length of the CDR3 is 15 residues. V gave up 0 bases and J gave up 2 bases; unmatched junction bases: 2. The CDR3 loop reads CASSLGGGEQETQYF. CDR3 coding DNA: TGTGCCAGCAGCTTGGGCGGGGGGGAGCAAGAGACCCAGTACTTC.

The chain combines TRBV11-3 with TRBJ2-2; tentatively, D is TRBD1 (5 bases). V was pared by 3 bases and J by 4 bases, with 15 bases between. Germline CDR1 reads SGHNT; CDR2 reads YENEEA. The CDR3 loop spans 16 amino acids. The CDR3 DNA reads TGTGCCAGCAGCTTGGAACACAGGTTTTCCACCGGGGAGCTGTTTTTT. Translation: CASSLEHRFSTGELFF.